Listed here are 9 T cell receptor beta chains from one sample, sequenced in a study of T-cell reconstitution after alpha-beta-depleted transplantation in children. The TCRbeta library was prepared with unique molecular identifiers. TCRdb fed the PCR reads into MiXCR, producing one record per CDR3 protein. This table has roughly 120,000 distinct CDR3 sequences, more than 20% appearing once. Sequenced here: PBMCs, mostly from graft donor cells, sampled 180 days after TCRalphabeta/CD19-depleted stem cell transplant. These receptors came from a male patient between 2 and 9 years old who had a stem cell transplant for chronic granulomatous disease, so the T cells may come from the graft donor.

A remark on this clonotype: At one end the junction does not follow the germline gene, possibly because of a read error. The V and J genes are TRBV20-1 and TRBJ2-5, with 9 bases lining up with TRBD2. Looked up from germline, CDR1 is DFQATT and CDR2 is SNEGSKA (reference sequence). This CDR3 region has 15 residues. The CDR3 DNA sequence: TGCAGTGCTAGGGTGCTAGCGGGATACCAAGAGGCCCAGTACTTC. It encodes CSARVLAGYQEAQYF.

This chain uses TRBV21-1 with TRBJ1-1; the table's D call, TRBD1, was not checked against the DNA. TRBV21-1 corresponds to a pseudogene. The CDR3 extends over 14 amino acids. The CDR3, as DNA: TGTGCCAGCAGCTGGCTGGGGGGTGGCACTGAAGCTTTCTTT. Translation gives CASSWLGGGTEAFF.

Many counts were recorded for this clonotype. CDR3 sequence (DNA): TGCAGTGCTAGTTTTAGCGGGGGGGCGAAGACCCAGTACTTC. Its translation: CSASFSGGAKTQYF. J is TRBJ2-5 and V is TRBV20-1; 11 positions match TRBD2. Germline V gene sequence: CDR1 DFQATT, CDR2 SNEGSKA (reference sequence). J gave up 6 bases and V 3 bases, and 6 bases lay outside the gene matches. The CDR3 consists of 14 residues.

CDR3 nucleotides: TGTGCCAGCAGTTTAGACGGCAGGGTATTAATCGACGAGCAGTACTTC. Amino acid sequence: CASSLDGRVLIDEQYF. V is TRBV12-3 or TRBV12-4 and J is TRBJ2-7; perhaps TRBD1 as D (5 bases). The V end was cut by 1 base, the J end by 5 bases, with 18 bases between. The CDR3 spans 16 residues.

This clonotype was observed at least ten times. For the CDR3, the DNA is TGTGCCAGCAGCTTAGAGTTCCACTCCTACGAGCAGTACTTC. This encodes CASSLEFHSYEQYF. The V call is TRBV7-2, the J call TRBJ2-7, with D hard to call. Germline values: CDR1 SGHTA, CDR2 FQGNSA. The CDR3 loop spans 14 amino acids. V lost 1 base, J lost 0 bases, and 7 bases lay in between. Drawing the rest from reference TRBV7-2 and TRBJ2-7, the complete variable domain is GAGVSQSPSNKVTEKGKDVELRCDPISGHTALYWYRQSLGQGLEFLIYFQGNSAPDKSGLPSDRFSAERTGGSVSTLTIQRTQQEDSAVYLCASSLEFHSYEQYFGPGTRLTVT.

Many counts were recorded for this clonotype. The chain joins TRBV11-2 to TRBJ1-6, with D possibly TRBD1 on 5 matching bases. This CDR3 contains 17 residues. The germline V and J ends were trimmed by 5 bases and 7 bases, with 21 bases remaining between them. CDR1 is SGHAT, CDR2 FQNNGV, per germline. In nucleotides, the CDR3 is TGTGCCAGCAGCCTCCCTTTTGGGGCAGGGTTCAATTCACCCCTCCACTTT. This translates into CASSLPFGAGFNSPLHF.

This clonotype was detected ten times or more. The CDR3 here is CSAMSAAQETQYF. The CDR3 DNA follows: TGCAGTGCTATGAGTGCGGCCCAAGAGACCCAGTACTTC. This chain joins TRBV20-1 and TRBJ2-5, with D unresolved. Germline V lookup: CDR1 DFQATT, CDR2 SNEGSKA (reference sequence). The CDR3 totals 13 residues. The ends were cut back, 4 bases at V and 1 base at J, with 10 bases in the middle.

This clonotype was seen a few times. The chain recombines TRBV5-1 with TRBJ1-5; 10 nucleotides line up with TRBD1. CDR3 length equals 15 residues. CDR1 and CDR2 from the germline V gene are SGHRS and YFSETQ. J was trimmed by 3 bases and V by 4 bases; bases with no gene match: 4. CDR3 sequence reads: CASSPGQGYNQPQHF. CDR3 DNA sequence: TGCGCCAGCAGCCCGGGACAGGGGTACAATCAGCCCCAGCATTTT.

This clonotype has more than one count but fewer than ten. The gene calls are TRBV5-5 and TRBJ1-2; maybe TRBD1 (5 bases). Germline V gene sequence: CDR1 SGHKS, CDR2 YYEKEE (reference sequence). The CDR3 sequence is 15 residues long. Trimming shortened V by 4 bases and J by 8 bases, and 21 bases separated the two germline ends. The CDR3 reads CASSLHGTNPSGYTF. In nucleotides, the CDR3 is TGTGCCAGCAGCCTCCACGGGACGAACCCCTCCGGCTACACCTTC. The full variable domain, in which reference TRBV5-5 and TRBJ1-2 provide the parts outside the CDR3, is DAGVTQSPTHLIKTRGQQVTLRCSPISGHKSVSWYQQVLGQGPQFIFQYYEKEERGRGNFPDRFSARQFPNYSSELNVNALLLGDSALYLCASSLHGTNPSGYTFGSGTRLTVV.